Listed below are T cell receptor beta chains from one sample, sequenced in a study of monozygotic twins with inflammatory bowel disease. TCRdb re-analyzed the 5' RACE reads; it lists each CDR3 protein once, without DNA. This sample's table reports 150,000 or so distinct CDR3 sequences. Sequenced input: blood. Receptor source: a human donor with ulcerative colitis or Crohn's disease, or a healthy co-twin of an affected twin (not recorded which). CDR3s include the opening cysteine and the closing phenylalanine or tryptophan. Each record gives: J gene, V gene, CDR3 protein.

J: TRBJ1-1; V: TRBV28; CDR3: CASSWGIDTEAFF
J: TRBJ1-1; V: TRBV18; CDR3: CASSRDRGAEAFF
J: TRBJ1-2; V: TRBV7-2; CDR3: CASSPRYGNYGYTF
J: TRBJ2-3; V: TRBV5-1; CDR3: CASSYPPSGPTYTQYF
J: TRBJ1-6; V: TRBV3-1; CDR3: CASSQDDGGNSPLHF
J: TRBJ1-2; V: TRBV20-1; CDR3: CSARDLDRGPGYTF
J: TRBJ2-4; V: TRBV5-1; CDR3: CASKAGGADKNIQYF
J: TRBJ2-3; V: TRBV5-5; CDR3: CASSSSGYRDTQYF
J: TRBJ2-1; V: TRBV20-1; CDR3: CSARDQGLAGGHNNEQFF
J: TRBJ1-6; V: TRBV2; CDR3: CASTQDREHLHF
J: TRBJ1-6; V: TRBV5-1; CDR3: CASSLVGPDPGNSPLHF
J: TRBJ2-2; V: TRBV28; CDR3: CASSQLGARLLTNTGELFF
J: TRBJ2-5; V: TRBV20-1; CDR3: CSARASRGGETQYF
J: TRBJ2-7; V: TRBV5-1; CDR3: CASSLTSGSPLEQYF
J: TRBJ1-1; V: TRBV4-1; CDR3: CASSLSGGQGVNTEAFF
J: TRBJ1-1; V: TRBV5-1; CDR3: CASSRDPENTEAFF
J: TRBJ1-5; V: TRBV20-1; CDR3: CSARDLQGNSNQPQHF
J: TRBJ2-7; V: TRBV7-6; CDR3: CASSSLPRGGPEQYF
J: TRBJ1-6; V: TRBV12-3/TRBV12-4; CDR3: CASSFGGTYNSPLHF
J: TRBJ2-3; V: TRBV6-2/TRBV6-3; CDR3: CASSLHRTGGSDTQYF
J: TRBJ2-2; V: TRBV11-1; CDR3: CASSLTSGRTGELFF
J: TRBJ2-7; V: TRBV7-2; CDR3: CASSLGVRIYEQYF